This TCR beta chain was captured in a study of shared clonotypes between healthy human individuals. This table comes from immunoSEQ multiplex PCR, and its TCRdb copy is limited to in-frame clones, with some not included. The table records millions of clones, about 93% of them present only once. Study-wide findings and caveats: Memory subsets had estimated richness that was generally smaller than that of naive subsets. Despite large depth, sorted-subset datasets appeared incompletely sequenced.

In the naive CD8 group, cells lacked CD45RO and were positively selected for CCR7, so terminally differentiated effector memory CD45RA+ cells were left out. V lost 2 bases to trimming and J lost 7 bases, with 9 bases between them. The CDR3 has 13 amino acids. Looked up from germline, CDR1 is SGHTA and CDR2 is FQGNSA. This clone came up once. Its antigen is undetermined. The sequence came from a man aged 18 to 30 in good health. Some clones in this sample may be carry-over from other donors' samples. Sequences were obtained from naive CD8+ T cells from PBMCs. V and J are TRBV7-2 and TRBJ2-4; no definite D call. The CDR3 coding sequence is TGTGCCAGCAGCTTAAGAGGTGGGAACATTCAGTACTTC. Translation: CASSLRGGNIQYF.